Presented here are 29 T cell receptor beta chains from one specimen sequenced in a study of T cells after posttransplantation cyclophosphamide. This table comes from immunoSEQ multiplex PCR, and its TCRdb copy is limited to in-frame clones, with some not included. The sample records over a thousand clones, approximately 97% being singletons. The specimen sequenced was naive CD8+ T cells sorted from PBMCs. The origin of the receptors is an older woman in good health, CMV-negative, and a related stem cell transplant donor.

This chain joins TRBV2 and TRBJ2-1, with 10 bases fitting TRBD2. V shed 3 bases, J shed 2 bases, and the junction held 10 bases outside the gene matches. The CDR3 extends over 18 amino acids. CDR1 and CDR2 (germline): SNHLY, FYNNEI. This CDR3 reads CASSEGGEREGPYNEQFF. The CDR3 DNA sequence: TGTGCCAGCAGTGAGGGGGGTGAGCGGGAGGGCCCCTACAATGAGCAGTTCTTC.

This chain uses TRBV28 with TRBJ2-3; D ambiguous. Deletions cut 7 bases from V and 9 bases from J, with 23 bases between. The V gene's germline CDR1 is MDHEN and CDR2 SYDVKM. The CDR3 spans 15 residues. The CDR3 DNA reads TGTGCCAGCAACCGCCCTGGTGGAGTGATCGAGACGCAGTATTTT. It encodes CASNRPGGVIETQYF.

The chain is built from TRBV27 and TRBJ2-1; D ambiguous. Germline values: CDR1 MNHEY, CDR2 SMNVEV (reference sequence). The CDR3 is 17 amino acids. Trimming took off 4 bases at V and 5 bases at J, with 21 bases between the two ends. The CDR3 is CASSSIPTRGTNNEQFF. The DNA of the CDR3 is TGTGCCAGCAGTTCGATACCTACACGAGGAACCAACAATGAGCAGTTCTTC.

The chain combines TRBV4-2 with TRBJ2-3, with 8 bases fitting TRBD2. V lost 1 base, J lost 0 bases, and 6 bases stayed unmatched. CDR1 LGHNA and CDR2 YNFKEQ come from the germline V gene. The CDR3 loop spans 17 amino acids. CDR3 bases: TGTGCCAGCAGCCAAGGGGCAAGCGGGGGAAGCACAGATACGCAGTATTTT. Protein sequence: CASSQGASGGSTDTQYF.

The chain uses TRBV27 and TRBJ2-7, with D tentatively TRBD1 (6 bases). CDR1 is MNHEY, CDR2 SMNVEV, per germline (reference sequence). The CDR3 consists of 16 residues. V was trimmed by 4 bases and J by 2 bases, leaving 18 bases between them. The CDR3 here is CASSSPLDRSPYEQYF. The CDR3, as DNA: TGTGCCAGCAGTTCCCCGCTCGACAGGTCCCCCTACGAGCAGTACTTC.

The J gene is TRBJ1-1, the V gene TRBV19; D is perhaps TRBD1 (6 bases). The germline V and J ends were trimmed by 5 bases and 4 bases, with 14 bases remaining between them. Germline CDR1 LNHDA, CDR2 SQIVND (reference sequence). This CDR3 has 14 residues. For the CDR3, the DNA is TGTGCCAGTAGTTTTGGGGGGGGCCCCACTGAAGCTTTCTTT. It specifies CASSFGGGPTEAFF.

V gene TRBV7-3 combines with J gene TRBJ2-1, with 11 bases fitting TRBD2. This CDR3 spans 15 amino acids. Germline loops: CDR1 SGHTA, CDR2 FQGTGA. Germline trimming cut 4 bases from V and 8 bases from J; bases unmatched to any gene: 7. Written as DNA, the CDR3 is TGTGCCAGCAGCTCCGGGACTAGCGGTGGAGATGAGCAGTTCTTC. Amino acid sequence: CASSSGTSGGDEQFF. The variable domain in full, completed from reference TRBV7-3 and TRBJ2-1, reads GAGVSQTPSNKVTEKGKYVELRCDPISGHTALYWYRQSLGQGPEFLIYFQGTGAADDSGLPNDRFFAVRPEGSVSTLKIQRTERGDSAVYLCASSSGTSGGDEQFFGPGTRLTVL.

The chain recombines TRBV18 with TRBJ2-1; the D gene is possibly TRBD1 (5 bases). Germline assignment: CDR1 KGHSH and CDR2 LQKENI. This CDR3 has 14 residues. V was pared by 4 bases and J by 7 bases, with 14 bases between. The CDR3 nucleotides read TGTGCCAGCTCACGTGTTCTGGGGCGGAATGAGCAGTTCTTC. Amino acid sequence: CASSRVLGRNEQFF.

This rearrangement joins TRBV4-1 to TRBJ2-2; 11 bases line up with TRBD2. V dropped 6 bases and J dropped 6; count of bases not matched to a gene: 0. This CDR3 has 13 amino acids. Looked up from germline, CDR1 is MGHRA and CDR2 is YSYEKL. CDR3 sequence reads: CASRLAGAGELFF. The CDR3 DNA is TGCGCCAGCAGACTAGCGGGAGCCGGGGAGCTGTTTTTT.

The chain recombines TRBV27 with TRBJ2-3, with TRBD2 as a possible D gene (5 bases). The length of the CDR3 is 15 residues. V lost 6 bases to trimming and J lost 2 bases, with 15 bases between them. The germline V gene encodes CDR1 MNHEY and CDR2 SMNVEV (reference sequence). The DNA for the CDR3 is TGTGCCAGCAGCCCTAACAGCGGCCCCACAGATACGCAGTATTTT. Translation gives CASSPNSGPTDTQYF.

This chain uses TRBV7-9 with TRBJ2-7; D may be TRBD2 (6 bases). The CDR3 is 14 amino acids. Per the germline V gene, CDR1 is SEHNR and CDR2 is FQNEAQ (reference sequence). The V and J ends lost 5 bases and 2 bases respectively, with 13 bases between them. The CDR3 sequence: CASSPRGAPYEQYF. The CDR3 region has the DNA TGTGCCAGCAGCCCGCGGGGCGCACCCTACGAGCAGTACTTC.

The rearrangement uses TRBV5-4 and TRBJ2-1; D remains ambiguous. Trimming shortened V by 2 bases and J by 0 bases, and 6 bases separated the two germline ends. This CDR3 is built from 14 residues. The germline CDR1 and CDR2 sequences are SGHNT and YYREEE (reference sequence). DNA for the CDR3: TGTGCCAGCAGCTTAGCCGGCTCCTACAATGAGCAGTTCTTC. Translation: CASSLAGSYNEQFF.

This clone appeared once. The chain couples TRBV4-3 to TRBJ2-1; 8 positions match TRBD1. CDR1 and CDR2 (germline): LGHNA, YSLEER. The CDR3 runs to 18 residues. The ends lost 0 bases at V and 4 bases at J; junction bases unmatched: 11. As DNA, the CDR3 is TGCGCCAGCAGCCAAGAGGACATTGGACAGGGACCTTACAATGAGCAGTTCTTC. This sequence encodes CASSQEDIGQGPYNEQFF.

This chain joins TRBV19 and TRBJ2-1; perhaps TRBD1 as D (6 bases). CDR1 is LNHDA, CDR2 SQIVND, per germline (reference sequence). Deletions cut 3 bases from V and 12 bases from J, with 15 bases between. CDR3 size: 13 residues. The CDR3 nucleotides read TGTGCCAGTAGTATTACCCCAGGGGTAGGGCAGTTCTTC. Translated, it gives CASSITPGVGQFF. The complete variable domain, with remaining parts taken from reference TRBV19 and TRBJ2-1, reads DGGITQSPKYLFRKEGQNVTLSCEQNLNHDAMYWYRQDPGQGLRLIYYSQIVNDFQKGDIAEGYSVSREKKESFPLTVTSAQKNPTAFYLCASSITPGVGQFFGPGTRLTVL.

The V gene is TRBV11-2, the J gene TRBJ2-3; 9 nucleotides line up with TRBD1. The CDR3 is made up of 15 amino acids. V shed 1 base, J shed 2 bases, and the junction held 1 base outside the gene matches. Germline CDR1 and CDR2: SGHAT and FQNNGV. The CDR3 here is CASSLGQGVTDTQYF. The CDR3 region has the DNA TGTGCCAGCAGCTTAGGACAGGGGGTCACAGATACGCAGTATTTT.

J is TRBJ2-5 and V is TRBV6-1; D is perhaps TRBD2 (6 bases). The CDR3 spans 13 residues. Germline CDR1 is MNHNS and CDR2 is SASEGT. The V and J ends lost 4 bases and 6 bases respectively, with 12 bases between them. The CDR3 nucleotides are TGTGCCAGCAGTGGTCGGGGGAGAAAGACCCAGTACTTC. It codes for CASSGRGRKTQYF.

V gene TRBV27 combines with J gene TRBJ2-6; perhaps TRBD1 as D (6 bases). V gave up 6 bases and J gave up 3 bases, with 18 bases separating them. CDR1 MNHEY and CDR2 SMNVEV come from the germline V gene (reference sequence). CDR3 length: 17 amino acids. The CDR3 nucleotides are TGTGCCAGCAGGGGGTTTAAGGGGGTTGGTGGGGCCAACGTCCTGACTTTC. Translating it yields CASRGFKGVGGANVLTF. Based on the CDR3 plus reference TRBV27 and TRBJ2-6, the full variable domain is EAQVTQNPRYLITVTGKKLTVTCSQNMNHEYMSWYRQDPGLGLRQIYYSMNVEVTDKGDVPEGYKVSRKEKRNFPLILESPSPNQTSLYFCASRGFKGVGGANVLTFGAGSRLTVL.

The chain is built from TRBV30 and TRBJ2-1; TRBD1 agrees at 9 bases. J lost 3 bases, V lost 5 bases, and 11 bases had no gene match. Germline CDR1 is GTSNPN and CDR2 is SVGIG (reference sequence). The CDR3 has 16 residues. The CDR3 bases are TGTGCCTGGGCTCAACCGGGACAGGGTTACTACAATGAGCAGTTCTTC. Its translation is CAWAQPGQGYYNEQFF.

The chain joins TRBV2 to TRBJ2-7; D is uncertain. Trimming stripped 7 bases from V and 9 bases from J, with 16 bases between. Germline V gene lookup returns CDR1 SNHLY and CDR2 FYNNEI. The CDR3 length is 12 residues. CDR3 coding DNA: TGTGCCAGCATGGTCACCCAGCGATGGCAGTACTTC. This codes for CASMVTQRWQYF. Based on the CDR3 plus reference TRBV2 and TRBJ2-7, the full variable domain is EPEVTQTPSHQVTQMGQEVILRCVPISNHLYFYWYRQILGQKVEFLVSFYNNEISEKSEIFDDQFSVERPDGSNFTLKIRSTKLEDSAMYFCASMVTQRWQYFGPGTRLTVT.

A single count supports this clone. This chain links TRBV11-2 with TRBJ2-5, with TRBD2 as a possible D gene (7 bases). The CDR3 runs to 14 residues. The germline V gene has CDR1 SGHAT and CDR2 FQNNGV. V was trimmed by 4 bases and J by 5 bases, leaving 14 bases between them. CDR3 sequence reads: CASSYPRGGETQYF. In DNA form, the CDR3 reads TGTGCCAGCAGCTACCCTAGGGGGGGGGAGACCCAGTACTTC.

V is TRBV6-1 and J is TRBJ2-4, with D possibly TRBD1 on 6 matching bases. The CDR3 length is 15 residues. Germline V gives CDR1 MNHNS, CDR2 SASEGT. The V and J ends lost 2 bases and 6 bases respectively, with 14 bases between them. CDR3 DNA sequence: TGTGCCAGCAGTGAATCCCCAGGGGTCCGAAACATTCAGTACTTC. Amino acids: CASSESPGVRNIQYF.

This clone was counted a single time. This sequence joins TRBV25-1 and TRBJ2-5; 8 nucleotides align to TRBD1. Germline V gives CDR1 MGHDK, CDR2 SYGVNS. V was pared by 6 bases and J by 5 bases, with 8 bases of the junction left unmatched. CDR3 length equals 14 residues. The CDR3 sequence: CASRPQGARETQYF. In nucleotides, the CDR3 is TGTGCCAGCAGGCCCCAGGGGGCGCGTGAGACCCAGTACTTC.

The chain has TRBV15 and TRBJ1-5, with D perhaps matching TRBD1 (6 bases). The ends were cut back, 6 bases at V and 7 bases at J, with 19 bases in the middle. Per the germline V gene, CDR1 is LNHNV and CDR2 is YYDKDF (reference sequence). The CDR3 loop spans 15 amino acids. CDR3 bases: TGTGCCACCAGTGAGAGAGGGGGGGCGACGCAGCCCCAGCATTTT. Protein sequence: CATSERGGATQPQHF.

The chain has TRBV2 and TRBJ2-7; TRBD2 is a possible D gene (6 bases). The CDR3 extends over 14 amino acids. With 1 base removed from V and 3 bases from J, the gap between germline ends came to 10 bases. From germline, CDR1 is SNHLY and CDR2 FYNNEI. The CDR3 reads CASSEVEGDYEQYF. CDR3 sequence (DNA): TGTGCCAGCAGTGAAGTGGAGGGTGACTACGAGCAGTACTTC.

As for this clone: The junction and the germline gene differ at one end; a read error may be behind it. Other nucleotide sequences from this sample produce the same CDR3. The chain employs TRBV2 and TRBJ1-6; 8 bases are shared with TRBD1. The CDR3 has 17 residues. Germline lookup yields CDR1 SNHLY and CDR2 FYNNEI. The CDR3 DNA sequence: TGTGCCAGCAGTGAACGGACAGGGAGCTCCTATAATTCCCCCCTCCACTTT. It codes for CASSERTGSSYNSPLHF.

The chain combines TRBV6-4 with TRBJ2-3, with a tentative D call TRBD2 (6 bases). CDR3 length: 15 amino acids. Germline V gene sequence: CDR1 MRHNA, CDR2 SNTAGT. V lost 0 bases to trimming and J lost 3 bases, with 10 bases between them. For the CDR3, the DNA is TGTGCCAGCAGTGACTCACGAGGAGGGACAGATACGCAGTATTTT. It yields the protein CASSDSRGGTDTQYF.

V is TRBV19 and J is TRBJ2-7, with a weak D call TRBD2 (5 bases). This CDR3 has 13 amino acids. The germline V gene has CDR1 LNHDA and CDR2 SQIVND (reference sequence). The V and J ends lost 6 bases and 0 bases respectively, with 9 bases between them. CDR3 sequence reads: CASSRTFSYEQYF. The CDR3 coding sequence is TGTGCCAGTAGCCGGACTTTCTCCTACGAGCAGTACTTC.

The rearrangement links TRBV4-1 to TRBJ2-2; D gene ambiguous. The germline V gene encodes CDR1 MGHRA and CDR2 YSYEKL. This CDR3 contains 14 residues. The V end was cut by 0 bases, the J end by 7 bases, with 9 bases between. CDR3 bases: TGCGCCAGCAGCCAAGATGAGGTTGGCGGGGAGCTGTTTTTT. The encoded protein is CASSQDEVGGELFF.

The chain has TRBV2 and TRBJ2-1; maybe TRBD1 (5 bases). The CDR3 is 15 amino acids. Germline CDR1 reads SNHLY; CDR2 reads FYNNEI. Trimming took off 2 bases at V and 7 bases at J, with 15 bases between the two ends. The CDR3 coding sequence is TGTGCCAGCAGTGAAAGCCAGGGCCTACAGAATGAGCAGTTCTTC. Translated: CASSESQGLQNEQFF.